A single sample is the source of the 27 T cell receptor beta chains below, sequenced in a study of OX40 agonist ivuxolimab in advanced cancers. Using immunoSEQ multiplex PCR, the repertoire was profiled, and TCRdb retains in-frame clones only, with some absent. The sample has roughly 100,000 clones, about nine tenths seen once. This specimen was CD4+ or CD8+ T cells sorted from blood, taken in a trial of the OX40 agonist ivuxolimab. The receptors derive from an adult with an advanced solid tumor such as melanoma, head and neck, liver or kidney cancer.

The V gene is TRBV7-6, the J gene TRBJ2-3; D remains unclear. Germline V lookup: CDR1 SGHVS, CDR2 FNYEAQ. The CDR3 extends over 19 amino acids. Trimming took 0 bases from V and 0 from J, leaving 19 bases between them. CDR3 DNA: TGTGCCAGCAGCTTAGCGCAAGTGGCAGCCTTGACCAGCACAGATACGCAGTATTTT. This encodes CASSLAQVAALTSTDTQYF.

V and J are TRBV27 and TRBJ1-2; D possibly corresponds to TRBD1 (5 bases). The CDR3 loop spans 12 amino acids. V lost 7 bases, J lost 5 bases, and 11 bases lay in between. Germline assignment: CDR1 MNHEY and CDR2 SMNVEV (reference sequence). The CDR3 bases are TGTGCCAGCATGGGGGAATATTATGGCTACACCTTC. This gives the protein CASMGEYYGYTF.

The CDR3 spells CASSSQERYEQYF. CDR3 coding DNA: TGTGCCAGCAGTTCCCAGGAACGCTACGAGCAGTACTTC. This chain uses TRBV6-5 with TRBJ2-7; D ambiguous. Germline values: CDR1 MNHEY, CDR2 SVGAGI. Trimming shortened V by 4 bases and J by 3 bases, and 10 bases separated the two germline ends. CDR3 length equals 13 residues.

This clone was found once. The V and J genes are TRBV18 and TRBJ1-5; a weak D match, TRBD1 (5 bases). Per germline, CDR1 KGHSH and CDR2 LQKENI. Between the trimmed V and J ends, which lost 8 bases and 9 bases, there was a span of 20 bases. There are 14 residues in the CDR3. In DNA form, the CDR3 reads TGTGCCAGCCGCATTTCTGGGGGTCCCGGGCCCCAGCATTTT. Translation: CASRISGGPGPQHF.

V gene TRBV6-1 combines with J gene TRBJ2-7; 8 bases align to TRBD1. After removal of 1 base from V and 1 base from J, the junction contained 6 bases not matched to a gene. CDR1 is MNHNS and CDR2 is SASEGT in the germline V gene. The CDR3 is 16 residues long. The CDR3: CASSEGDRRDSYEQYF. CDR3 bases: TGTGCCAGCAGTGAAGGGGACAGGAGGGATTCCTACGAGCAGTACTTC.

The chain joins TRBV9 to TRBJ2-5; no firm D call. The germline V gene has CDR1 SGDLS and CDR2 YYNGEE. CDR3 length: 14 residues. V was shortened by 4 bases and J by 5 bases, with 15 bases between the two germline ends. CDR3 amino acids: CASSPLAARETQYF. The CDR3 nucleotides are TGTGCCAGCAGCCCCCTTGCGGCTCGGGAGACCCAGTACTTC.

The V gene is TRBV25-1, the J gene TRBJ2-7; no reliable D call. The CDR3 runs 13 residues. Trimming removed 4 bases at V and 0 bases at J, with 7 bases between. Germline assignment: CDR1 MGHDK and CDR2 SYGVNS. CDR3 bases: TGTGCCAGCAGTGGCCCGAACTCCTACGAGCAGTACTTC. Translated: CASSGPNSYEQYF.

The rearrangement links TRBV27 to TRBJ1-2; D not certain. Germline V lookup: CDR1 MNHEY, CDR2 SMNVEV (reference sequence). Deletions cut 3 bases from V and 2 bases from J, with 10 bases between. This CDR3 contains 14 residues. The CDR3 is CASSFDKDNYGYTF. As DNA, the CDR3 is TGTGCCAGCAGTTTTGACAAGGACAACTATGGCTACACCTTC.

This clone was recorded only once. The CDR3 coding sequence is TGTGCCAGCGCCACGAGTGGCACTGAAGCTTTCTTT. Its protein product is CASATSGTEAFF. The chain employs TRBV11-3 and TRBJ1-1; no definite D call. This CDR3 is 12 amino acids long. CDR1 is SGHNT, CDR2 YENEEA, per germline. V lost 8 bases to trimming and J lost 4 bases, with 11 bases between them. The entire variable domain, with the rest obtained from reference TRBV11-3 and TRBJ1-1, is as follows: EAGVVQSPRYKIIEKKQPVAFWCNPISGHNTLYWYLQNLGQGPELLIRYENEEAVDDSQLPKDRFSAERLKGVDSTLKIQPAELGDSAVYLCASATSGTEAFFGQGTRLTVV.

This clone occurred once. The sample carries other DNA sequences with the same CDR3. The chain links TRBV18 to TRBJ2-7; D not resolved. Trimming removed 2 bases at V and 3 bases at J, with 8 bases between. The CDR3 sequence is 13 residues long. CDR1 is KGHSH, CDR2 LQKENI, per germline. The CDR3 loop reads CASSPGRSYEQYF. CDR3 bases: TGTGCCAGCTCACCAGGGCGGAGCTACGAGCAGTACTTC.

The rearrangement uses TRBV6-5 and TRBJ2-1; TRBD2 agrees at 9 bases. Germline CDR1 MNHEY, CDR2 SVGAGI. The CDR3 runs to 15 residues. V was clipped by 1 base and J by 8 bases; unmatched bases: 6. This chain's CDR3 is CASSYLASGDHEQFF. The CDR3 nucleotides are TGTGCCAGCAGTTACTTGGCTAGCGGGGACCATGAGCAGTTCTTC.

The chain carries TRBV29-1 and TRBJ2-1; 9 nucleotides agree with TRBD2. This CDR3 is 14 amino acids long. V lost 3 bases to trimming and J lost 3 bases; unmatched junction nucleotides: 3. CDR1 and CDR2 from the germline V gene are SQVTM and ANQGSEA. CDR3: CSVDSGRVYNEQFF. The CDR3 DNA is TGCAGCGTTGATAGCGGGAGAGTCTACAATGAGCAGTTCTTC.

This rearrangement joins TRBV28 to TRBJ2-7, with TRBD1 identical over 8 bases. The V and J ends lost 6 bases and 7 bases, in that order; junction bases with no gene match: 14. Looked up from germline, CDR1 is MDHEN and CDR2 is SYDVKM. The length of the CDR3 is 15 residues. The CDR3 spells CASSDMRQGTGEQYF. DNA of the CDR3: TGTGCCAGCAGCGACATGAGACAGGGGACTGGGGAGCAGTACTTC.

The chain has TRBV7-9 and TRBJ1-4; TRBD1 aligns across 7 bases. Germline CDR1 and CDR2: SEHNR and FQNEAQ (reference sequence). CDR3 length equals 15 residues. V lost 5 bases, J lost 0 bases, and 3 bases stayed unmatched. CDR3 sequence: CASSPGQATNEKLFF. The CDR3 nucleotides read TGTGCCAGCAGCCCCGGACAGGCAACTAATGAAAAACTGTTTTTT.

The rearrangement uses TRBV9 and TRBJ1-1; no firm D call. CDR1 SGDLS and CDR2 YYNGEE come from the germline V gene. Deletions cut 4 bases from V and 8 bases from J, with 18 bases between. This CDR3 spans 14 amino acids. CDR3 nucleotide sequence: TGTGCCAGCAGCCCCCGGGCCGTACCCCCCGAAGCTTTCTTT. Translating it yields CASSPRAVPPEAFF.

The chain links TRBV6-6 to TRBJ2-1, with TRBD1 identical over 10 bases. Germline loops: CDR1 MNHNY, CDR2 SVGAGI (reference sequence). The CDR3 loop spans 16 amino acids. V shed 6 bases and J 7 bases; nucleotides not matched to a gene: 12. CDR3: CASSRPGTGEVNEQFF. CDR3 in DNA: TGTGCCAGCAGCCGCCCCGGGACAGGGGAAGTGAATGAGCAGTTCTTC.

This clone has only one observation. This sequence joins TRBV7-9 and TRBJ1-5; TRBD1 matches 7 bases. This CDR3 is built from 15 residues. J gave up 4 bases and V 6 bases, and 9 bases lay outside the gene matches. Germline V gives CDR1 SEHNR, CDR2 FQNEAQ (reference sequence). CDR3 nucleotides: TGTGCCAGCAGTCATGCCGGGACAGCAAATCAGCCCCAGCATTTT. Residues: CASSHAGTANQPQHF.

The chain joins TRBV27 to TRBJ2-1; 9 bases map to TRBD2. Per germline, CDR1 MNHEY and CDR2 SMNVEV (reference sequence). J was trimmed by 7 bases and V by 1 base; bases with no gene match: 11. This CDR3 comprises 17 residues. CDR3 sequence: CASSLLLAGGPGNEQFF. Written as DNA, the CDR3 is TGTGCCAGCAGTTTATTGCTGGCGGGAGGGCCGGGAAATGAGCAGTTCTTC.

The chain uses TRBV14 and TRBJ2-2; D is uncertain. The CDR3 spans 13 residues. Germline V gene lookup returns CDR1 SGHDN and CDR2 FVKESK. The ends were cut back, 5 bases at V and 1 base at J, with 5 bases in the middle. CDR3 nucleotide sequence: TGTGCCAGCAGCTATGAGAACACCGGGGAGCTGTTTTTT. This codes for CASSYENTGELFF.

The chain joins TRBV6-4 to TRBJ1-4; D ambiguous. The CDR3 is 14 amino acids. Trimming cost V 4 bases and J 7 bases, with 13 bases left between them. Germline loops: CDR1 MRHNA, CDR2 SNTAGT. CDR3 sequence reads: CASSVSPRSEKLFF. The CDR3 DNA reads TGTGCCAGCAGTGTTAGCCCAAGGAGTGAAAAACTGTTTTTT.

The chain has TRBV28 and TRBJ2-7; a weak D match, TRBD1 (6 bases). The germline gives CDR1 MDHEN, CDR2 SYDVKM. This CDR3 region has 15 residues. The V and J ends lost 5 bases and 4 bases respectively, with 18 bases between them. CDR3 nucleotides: TGTGCCAGCAGTACGCACACCAGGGGCGGATACGAGCAGTACTTC. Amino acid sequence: CASSTHTRGGYEQYF.

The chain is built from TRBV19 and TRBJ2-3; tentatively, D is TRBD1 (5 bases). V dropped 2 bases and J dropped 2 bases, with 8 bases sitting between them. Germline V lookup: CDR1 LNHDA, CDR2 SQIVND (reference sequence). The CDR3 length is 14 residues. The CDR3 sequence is CASSILTATDTQYF. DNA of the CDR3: TGTGCCAGTAGTATATTGACAGCCACAGATACGCAGTATTTT. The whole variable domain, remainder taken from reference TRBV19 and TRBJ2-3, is DGGITQSPKYLFRKEGQNVTLSCEQNLNHDAMYWYRQDPGQGLRLIYYSQIVNDFQKGDIAEGYSVSREKKESFPLTVTSAQKNPTAFYLCASSILTATDTQYFGPGTRLTVL.

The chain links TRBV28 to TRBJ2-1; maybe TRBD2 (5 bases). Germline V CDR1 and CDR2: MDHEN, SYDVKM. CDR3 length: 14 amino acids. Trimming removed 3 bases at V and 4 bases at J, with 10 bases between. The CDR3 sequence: CASSFTLEYNEQFF. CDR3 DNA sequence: TGTGCCAGCAGTTTCACACTAGAGTACAATGAGCAGTTCTTC.

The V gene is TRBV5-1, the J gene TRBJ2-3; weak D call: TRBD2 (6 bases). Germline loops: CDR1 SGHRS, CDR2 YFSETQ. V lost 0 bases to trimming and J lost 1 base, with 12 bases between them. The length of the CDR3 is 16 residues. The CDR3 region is CASSLAGGPGTDTQYF. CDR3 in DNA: TGCGCCAGCAGCTTGGCCGGGGGACCGGGCACAGATACGCAGTATTTT.

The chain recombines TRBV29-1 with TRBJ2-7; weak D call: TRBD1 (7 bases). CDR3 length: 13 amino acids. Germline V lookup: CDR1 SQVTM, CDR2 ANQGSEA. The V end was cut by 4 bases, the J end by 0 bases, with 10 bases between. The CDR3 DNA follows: TGCAGCGTTGCCAGGGGGGACTCCTACGAGCAGTACTTC. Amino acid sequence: CSVARGDSYEQYF.

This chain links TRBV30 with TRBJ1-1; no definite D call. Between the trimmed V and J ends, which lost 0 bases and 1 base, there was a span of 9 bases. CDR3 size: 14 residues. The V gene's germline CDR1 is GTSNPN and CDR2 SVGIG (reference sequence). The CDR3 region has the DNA TGTGCCTGGAGTGTAATCCCGGGGAACACTGAAGCTTTCTTT. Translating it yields CAWSVIPGNTEAFF. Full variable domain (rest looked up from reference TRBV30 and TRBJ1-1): SQTIHQWPATLVQPVGSPLSLECTVEGTSNPNLYWYRQAAGRGLQLLFYSVGIGQISSEVPQNLSASRPQDRQFILSSKKLLLSDSGFYLCAWSVIPGNTEAFFGQGTRLTVV.

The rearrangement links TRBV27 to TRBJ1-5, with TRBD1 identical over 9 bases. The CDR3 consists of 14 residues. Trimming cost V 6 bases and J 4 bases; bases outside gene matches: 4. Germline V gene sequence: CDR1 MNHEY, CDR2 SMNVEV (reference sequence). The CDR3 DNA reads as TGTGCCAGCAGCCCCGGGACAGGGAATCAGCCCCAGCATTTT. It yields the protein CASSPGTGNQPQHF.